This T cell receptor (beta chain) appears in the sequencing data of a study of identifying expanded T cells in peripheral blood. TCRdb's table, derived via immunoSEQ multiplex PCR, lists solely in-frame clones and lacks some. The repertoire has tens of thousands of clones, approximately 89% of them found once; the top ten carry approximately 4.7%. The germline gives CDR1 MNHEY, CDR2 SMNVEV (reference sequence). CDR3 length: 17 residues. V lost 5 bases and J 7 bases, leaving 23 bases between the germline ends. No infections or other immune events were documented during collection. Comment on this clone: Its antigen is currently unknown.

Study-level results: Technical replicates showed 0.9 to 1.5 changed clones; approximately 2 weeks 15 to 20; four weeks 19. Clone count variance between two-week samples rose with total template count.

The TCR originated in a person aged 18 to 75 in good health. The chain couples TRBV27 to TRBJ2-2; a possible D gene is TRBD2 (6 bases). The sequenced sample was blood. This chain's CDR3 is CASSPTGRLVGGGELFF. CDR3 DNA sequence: TGTGCCAGCAGTCCCACCGGCCGACTAGTTGGGGGCGGGGAGCTGTTTTTT.